The clone carrying this T cell receptor (beta chain) was counted only a few times. Antigen unknown. Germline loops: CDR1 DFQATT, CDR2 SNEGSKA (reference sequence). This CDR3 is 14 amino acids long. The trim removed 5 bases at V and 7 bases at J, leaving 4 bases unmatched. TCRalpha and TCRbeta libraries used 5'RACE with constant-segment primers and UMIs. TCRdb re-derived calls from the 5' RACE reads in MiXCR, one entry per CDR3 protein. The sample lists roughly 250,000 distinct CDR3 sequences; over 15% were seen once. This record belongs to a study of T-cell memory formation after mild COVID-19. Findings of the study overall: Clones that got smaller from day 15 to 85 had even CD4/CD8, while clones growing later tipped toward CD4+. Clones that contracted clustered mainly in CM and EM if CD4+ and in EMRA if CD8+. What remained unconfirmed was the SARS-CoV-2 specificity of second-wave clones peaking on day 37.

The sequence was collected from a man younger than 35 who had mild COVID-19 (a few samples of this study predate the infection). Cell type and time point are not known. The sequenced sample consisted of PBMCs or a T cell subset sorted from them (not recorded which). The V and J genes are TRBV20-1 and TRBJ1-6, with 11 bases that match TRBD1. CDR3 in DNA: TGCAGTGCTTGGGACAGGGGGGACAATTCACCCCTCCACTTT. This gives the protein CSAWDRGDNSPLHF.